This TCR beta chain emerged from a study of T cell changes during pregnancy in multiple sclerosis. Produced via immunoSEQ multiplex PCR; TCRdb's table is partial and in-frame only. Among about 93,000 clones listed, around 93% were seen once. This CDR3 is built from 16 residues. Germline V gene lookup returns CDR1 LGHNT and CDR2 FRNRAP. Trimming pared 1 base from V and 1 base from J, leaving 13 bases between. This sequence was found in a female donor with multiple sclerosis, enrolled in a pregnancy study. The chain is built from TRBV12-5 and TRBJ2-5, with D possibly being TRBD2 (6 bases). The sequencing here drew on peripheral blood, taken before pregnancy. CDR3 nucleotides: TGTGCTAGTGGTTTGGAGGGACTTACATTCCAAGAGACCCAGTACTTC. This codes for CASGLEGLTFQETQYF.